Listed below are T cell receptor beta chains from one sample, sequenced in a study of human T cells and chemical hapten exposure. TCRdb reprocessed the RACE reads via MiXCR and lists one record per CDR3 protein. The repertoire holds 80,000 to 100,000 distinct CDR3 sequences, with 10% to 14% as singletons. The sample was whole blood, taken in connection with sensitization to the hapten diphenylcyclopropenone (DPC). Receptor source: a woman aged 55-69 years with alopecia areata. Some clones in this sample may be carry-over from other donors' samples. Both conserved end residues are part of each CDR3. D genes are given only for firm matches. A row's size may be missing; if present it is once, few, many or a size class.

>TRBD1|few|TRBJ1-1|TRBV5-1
CASSLTGSNTEAFF
TGCGCCAGCAGCCTGACAGGGAGTAACACTGAAGCTTTCTTT
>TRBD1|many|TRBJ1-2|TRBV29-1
CSVGAGGYGYTF
TGCAGCGTTGGGGCAGGGGGCTATGGCTACACCTTC
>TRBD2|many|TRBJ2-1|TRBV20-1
CSARAVGSGGAYEQFF
TGCAGTGCTAGGGCCGTGGGGAGCGGGGGGGCCTATGAGCAGTTCTTC
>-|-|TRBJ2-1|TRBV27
CASSIQMSSYNEQFF
TGTGCCAGCAGTATTCAGATGAGCTCCTACAATGAGCAGTTCTTC
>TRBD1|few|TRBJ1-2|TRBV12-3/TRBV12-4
CASSIGQGQVYGYTF
TGTGCCAGCAGTATCGGACAGGGGCAGGTCTATGGCTACACCTTC
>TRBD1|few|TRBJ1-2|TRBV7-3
CASSPTGGGGYTF
TGTGCCAGCAGCCCCACAGGGGGAGGCGGCTACACCTTC
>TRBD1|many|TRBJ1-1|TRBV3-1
CASSPHDRDLKAFF
TGTGCCAGCAGCCCTCACGACAGGGACTTGAAGGCTTTCTTT
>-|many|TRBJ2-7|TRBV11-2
CASSRTTGSYEQYF
TGTGCCAGCAGCCGTACGACAGGATCCTACGAGCAGTACTTC
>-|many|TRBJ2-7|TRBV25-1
CASSERDVAYEQYF
TGTGCCAGCAGTGAACGGGACGTCGCCTACGAGCAGTACTTC
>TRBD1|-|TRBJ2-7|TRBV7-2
CASTNGQGGYHEQYF
TGTGCCAGCACCAATGGACAGGGTGGTTACCACGAGCAGTACTTC
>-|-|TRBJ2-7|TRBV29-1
CSVANGSYEQYF
TGCAGCGTTGCTAACGGATCCTACGAGCAGTACTTC
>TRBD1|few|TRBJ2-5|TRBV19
CASSIWTGRTETQYF
TGTGCCAGTAGTATTTGGACAGGGCGGACAGAGACCCAGTACTTC
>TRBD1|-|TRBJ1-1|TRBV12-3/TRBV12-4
CASSLQGANTEAFF
TGTGCCAGCAGTTTACAGGGGGCGAACACTGAAGCTTTCTTT
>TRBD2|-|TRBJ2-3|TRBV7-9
CASSLGTSGVTDTQYF
TGTGCCAGCAGCTTAGGTACTAGCGGCGTCACAGATACGCAGTATTTT
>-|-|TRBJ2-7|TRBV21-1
CASALGDFSYEQYF
TGTGCCAGTGCACTGGGGGACTTCTCCTACGAGCAGTACTTC
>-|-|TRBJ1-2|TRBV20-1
CSAVQGNYGYTF
TGCAGTGCAGTCCAGGGAAACTATGGCTACACCTTC
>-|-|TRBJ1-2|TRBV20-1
CSATDSGSGYTF
TGCAGTGCCACGGACAGCGGCAGTGGCTACACCTTC
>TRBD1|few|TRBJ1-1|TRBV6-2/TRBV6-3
CASSFDRAGNTEVFF
TGTGCCAGCAGCTTTGACAGGGCCGGGAACACTGAAGTTTTCTTT
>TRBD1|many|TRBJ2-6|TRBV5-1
CASSNQPGQSFSGANVLTF
TGCGCCAGCAGCAACCAACCGGGACAGTCTTTCTCTGGGGCCAACGTCCTGACTTTC
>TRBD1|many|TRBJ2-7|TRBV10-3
CAIRPGQGSYEQYF
TGTGCCATCAGGCCGGGACAGGGATCCTACGAGCAGTACTTC
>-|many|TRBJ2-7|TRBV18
CASSPLFDGAITYEQYF
TGTGCCAGCTCACCACTTTTCGACGGGGCGATCACCTACGAGCAGTACTTC
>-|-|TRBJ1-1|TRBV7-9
CASSPRANTEAFF
TGTGCCAGCAGCCCTCGCGCGAACACTGAAGCTTTCTTT
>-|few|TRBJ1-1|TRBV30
CAWSPGNGNTEAFF
TGTGCCTGGAGTCCTGGAAATGGGAACACTGAAGCTTTCTTT
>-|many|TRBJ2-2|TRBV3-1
CASSQGHSANTGELFF
TGTGCCAGCAGCCAAGGACACTCCGCGAACACCGGGGAGCTGTTTTTT
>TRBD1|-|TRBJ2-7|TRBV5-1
CASSLPQGASGEQYF
TGCGCCAGCAGCTTGCCCCAGGGGGCTTCGGGGGAGCAGTACTTC
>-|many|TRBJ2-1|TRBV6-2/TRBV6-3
CASSYSALNNEQFF
TGTGCCAGCAGTTACTCGGCACTTAACAATGAGCAGTTCTTC
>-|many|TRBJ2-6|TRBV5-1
CASSFSGVRGGANVLTF
TGCGCCAGCAGCTTCTCCGGGGTTCGCGGTGGGGCCAACGTCCTGACTTTC
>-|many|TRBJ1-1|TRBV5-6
CASSNDFRGEAFF
TGTGCCAGCAGCAATGACTTCAGGGGTGAAGCTTTCTTT
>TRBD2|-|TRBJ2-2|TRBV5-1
CASSFTSGGTGELFF
TGCGCCAGCAGCTTTACTAGCGGGGGGACCGGGGAGCTGTTTTTT
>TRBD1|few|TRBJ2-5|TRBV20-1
CSADHLQGAKETQYF
TGCAGTGCCGACCATTTACAGGGGGCGAAAGAGACCCAGTACTTC
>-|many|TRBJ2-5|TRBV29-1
CSVAFPRGPETQYF
TGCAGCGTCGCCTTTCCTCGGGGGCCCGAGACCCAGTACTTC